A single sample is the source of the 8 T cell receptor beta chains below, sequenced in a study of technical replicates of blood from a few donors. TCRdb's table, derived via immunoSEQ multiplex PCR, lists solely in-frame clones and lacks some. The top ten clones hold roughly 0.34% of a sample with approximately 81,000 clones, 96% of them seen once. The sample taken for sequencing was T cells isolated from PBMCs. These receptors were collected from a human donor in good health.

The chain has TRBV6-5 and TRBJ1-1, with D tentatively TRBD1 (5 bases). The CDR3 extends over 16 amino acids. Trimming pared 4 bases from V and 0 bases from J, leaving 15 bases between. CDR1 and CDR2 from the germline V gene are MNHEY and SVGAGI. CDR3 in amino acids: CASSSPAGPMNTEAFF. DNA of the CDR3: TGTGCCAGCAGTTCCCCAGCAGGGCCTATGAACACTGAAGCTTTCTTT.

This clone was observed once. The chain is built from TRBV29-1 and TRBJ2-7; D may be TRBD1 (6 bases). V lost 7 bases, J lost 0 bases, and 16 bases lay in between. The CDR3 loop spans 14 amino acids. CDR1 is SQVTM, CDR2 ANQGSEA, per germline. The CDR3 DNA is TGCAGCGCCCGGGACAAGATATACTCCTACGAGCAGTACTTC. Its protein product is CSARDKIYSYEQYF.

In DNA, the CDR3 is TGTGCCGGAGGGGAGGGGGATTACACTGAAGCTTTCTTT. The encoded protein is CAGGEGDYTEAFF. The chain combines TRBV10-3 with TRBJ1-1; maybe TRBD1 (6 bases). Trimming pared 11 bases from V and 3 bases from J, leaving 16 bases between. The V gene's germline CDR1 is ENHRY and CDR2 SYGVKD. The CDR3 sequence is 13 residues long.

The chain employs TRBV27 and TRBJ2-3; D might be TRBD2 (5 bases). The ends were cut back, 1 base at V and 2 bases at J, with 13 bases in the middle. This CDR3 is built from 16 residues. Per germline, CDR1 MNHEY and CDR2 SMNVEV (reference sequence). CDR3 protein: CASSLFRLALTDTQYF. The CDR3 DNA reads TGTGCCAGCAGTTTATTTCGTCTAGCCCTCACAGATACGCAGTATTTT.

The rearrangement links TRBV9 to TRBJ2-3; 8 nucleotides line up with TRBD2. The CDR3 sequence is 16 residues long. V trimming: 0 bases; J trimming: 3 bases; junction bases outside the gene matches: 6. Looked up from germline, CDR1 is SGDLS and CDR2 is YYNGEE. DNA of the CDR3: TGTGCCAGCAGCGTAGAGGTAGCGGGAATGACAGATACGCAGTATTTT. Its protein product is CASSVEVAGMTDTQYF.

The genes are TRBV5-1 and TRBJ2-4, with D perhaps TRBD2 (5 bases). Trimming took 0 bases from V and 4 from J, leaving 11 bases between them. This CDR3 comprises 15 residues. CDR1 is SGHRS, CDR2 YFSETQ, per germline. CDR3: CASSLDPGGKNIQYF. CDR3 DNA sequence: TGCGCCAGCAGCTTGGATCCAGGAGGAAAAAACATTCAGTACTTC.

V usage is TRBV28 and J usage is TRBJ1-5, with D possibly being TRBD1 (5 bases). This CDR3 contains 13 residues. Trimming shortened V by 7 bases and J by 7 bases, and 14 bases separated the two germline ends. Germline V CDR1 and CDR2: MDHEN, SYDVKM. The CDR3 region is CASIQVIGQPQHF. CDR3 sequence (DNA): TGTGCCAGCATACAGGTAATAGGCCAGCCCCAGCATTTT.

V is TRBV5-1 and J is TRBJ2-3, with 7 bases matching TRBD2. The CDR3 consists of 17 residues. Germline V gene sequence: CDR1 SGHRS, CDR2 YFSETQ. The V gene end was trimmed by 0 bases and the J gene end by 1 base; junction bases not matched to a gene: 8. The DNA of the CDR3 is TGCGCCAGCAGCTTGGAGTCGGCTACTAGCGGCACAGATACGCAGTATTTT. As protein: CASSLESATSGTDTQYF.